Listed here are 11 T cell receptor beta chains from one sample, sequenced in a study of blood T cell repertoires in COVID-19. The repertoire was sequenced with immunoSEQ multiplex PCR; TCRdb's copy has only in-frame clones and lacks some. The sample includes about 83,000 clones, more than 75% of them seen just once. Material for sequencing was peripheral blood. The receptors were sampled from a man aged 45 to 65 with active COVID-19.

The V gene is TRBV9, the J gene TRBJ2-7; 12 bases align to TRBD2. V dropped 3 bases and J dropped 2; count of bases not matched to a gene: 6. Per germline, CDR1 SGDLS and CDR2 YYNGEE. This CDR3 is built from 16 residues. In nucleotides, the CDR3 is TGTGCCAGCAGCGAGGGGACTAGCGGGCGTCCCTACGAGCAGTACTTC. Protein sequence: CASSEGTSGRPYEQYF.

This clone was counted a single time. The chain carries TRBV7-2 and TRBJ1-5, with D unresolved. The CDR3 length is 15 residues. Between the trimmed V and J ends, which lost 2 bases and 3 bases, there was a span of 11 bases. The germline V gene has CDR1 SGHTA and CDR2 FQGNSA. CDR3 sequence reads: CASSLSATNNQPQHF. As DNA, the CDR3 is TGTGCCAGCAGCTTAAGCGCGACGAACAATCAGCCCCAGCATTTT.

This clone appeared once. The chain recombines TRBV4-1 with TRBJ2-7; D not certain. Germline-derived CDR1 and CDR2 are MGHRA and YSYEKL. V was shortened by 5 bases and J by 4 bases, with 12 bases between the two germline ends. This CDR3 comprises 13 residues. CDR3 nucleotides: TGCGCCAGCAGCGCCCACAGACGTTACGAGCAGTACTTC. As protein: CASSAHRRYEQYF.

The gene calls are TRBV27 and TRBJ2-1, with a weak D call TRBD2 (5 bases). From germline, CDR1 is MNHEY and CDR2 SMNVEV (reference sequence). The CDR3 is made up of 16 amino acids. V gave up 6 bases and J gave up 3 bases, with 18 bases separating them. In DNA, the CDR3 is TGTGCCAGCAGCTCCCTTAGAGGGAATAACTACAATGAGCAGTTCTTC. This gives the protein CASSSLRGNNYNEQFF.

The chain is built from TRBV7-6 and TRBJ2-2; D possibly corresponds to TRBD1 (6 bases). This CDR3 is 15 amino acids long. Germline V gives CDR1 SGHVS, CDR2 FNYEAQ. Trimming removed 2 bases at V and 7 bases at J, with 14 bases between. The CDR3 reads CASSLPPRGNGELFF. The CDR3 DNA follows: TGTGCCAGCAGCTTACCCCCCAGGGGAAACGGGGAGCTGTTTTTT.

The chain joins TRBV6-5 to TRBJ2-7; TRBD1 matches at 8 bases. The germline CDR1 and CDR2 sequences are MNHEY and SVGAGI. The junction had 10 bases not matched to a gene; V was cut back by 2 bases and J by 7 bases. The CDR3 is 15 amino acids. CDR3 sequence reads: CASSYVDRAAREQYF. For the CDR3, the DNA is TGTGCCAGCAGTTACGTGGACAGGGCGGCACGGGAGCAGTACTTC.

As DNA, the CDR3 is TGTGCCAGCAGCAAAGACTCGCCAGGGGGACCCCCGGAGCAGTACTTC. It encodes CASSKDSPGGPPEQYF. This chain joins TRBV21-1 and TRBJ2-7; the table calls TRBD1, which could not be checked here. TRBV21-1 has pseudogene status. The CDR3 runs to 16 residues.

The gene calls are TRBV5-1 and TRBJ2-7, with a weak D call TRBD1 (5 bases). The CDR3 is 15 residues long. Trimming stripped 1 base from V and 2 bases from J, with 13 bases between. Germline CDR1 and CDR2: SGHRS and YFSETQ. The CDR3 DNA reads TGCGCCAGCAGCTTGATGGGGCAGGGTACCTACGAGCAGTACTTC. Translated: CASSLMGQGTYEQYF.

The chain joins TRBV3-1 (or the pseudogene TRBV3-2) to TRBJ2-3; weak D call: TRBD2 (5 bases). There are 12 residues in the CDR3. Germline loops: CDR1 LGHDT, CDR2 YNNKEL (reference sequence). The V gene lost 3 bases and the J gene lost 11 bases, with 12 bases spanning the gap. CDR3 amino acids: CASSQSDGEQYF. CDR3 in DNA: TGTGCCAGCAGCCAGTCGGACGGGGAGCAGTATTTT.

The CDR3 nucleotides read TGTGCCACCAGTAGACCGGGACAGGGGGCAACTGAGCAGTTCTTC. Amino acids: CATSRPGQGATEQFF. The chain couples TRBV24-1 to TRBJ2-1; TRBD1 matches at 12 bases. J lost 9 bases, V lost 6 bases, and 8 bases had no gene match. There are 15 residues in the CDR3. The germline CDR1 and CDR2 sequences are KGHDR and SFDVKD.

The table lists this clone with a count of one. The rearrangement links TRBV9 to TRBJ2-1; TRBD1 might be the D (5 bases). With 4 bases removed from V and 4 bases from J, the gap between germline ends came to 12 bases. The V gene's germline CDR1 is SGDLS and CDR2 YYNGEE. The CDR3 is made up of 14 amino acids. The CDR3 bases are TGTGCCAGCAGCTTTAGGGGTGCATACAATGAGCAGTTCTTC. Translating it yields CASSFRGAYNEQFF.